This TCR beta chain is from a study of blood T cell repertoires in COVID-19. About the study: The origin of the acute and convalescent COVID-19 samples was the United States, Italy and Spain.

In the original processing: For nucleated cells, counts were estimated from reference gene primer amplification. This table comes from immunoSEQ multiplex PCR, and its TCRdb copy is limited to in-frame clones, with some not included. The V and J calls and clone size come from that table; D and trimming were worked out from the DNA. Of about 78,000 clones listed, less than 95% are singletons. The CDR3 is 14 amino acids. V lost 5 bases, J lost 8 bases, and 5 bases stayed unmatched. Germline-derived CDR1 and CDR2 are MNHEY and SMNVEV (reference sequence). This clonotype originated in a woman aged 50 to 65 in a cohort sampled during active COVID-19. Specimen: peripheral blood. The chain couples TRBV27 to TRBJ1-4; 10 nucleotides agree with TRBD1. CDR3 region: CASSIDRGHEKLFF. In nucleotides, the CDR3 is TGTGCCAGCAGTATAGACAGGGGGCACGAAAAACTGTTTTTT.